The rows below give T cell receptor beta chains drawn from one sample of a study of CD8 T cells in ankylosing spondylitis. TCRdb used MiXCR to reprocess the 5' RACE reads, holding one entry per CDR3 protein. The sample lists some 840,000 distinct CDR3 sequences, around 11% occurring once. Sequencing was done on a sample of blood, either unsorted or a sorted T cell fraction (not recorded which). Receptor source: a male donor with ankylosing spondylitis. Both conserved end residues are part of each CDR3. Each record gives: CDR3 DNA, CDR3 protein, V gene, J gene, clone size, D gene. D genes are given only for firm matches. Size is stated for part of the rows, as once, few or many counts, or as a class when the clone is expanded.

TGTGCCAGCAGCCCAGGAATTAGCAATCAGCCCCAGCATTTT	CASSPGISNQPQHF	TRBV6-1	TRBJ1-5	few	NA
TGCAGTGCTAGGCGTTCGGGGACCACTGAAGCTTTCTTT	CSARRSGTTEAFF	TRBV20-1	TRBJ1-1	few	NA
TGTGCCAGCGCTACCCGGGGAGTTTCTGGACAGCCCCAGCATTTT	CASATRGVSGQPQHF	TRBV6-2/TRBV6-3	TRBJ1-5	NA	NA
TGTGCCAGCAGCTCACAGGGAATCGAGCAGTACTTC	CASSSQGIEQYF	TRBV7-2	TRBJ2-7	NA	NA
TGCGCCAGCAGCTTGGGAGTACTAAGCTCCTACAATGAGCAGTTCTTC	CASSLGVLSSYNEQFF	TRBV5-1	TRBJ2-1	few	NA
TGTGCCAGCAGCTTATACTATGGCCGCACAGATACGCAGTATTTT	CASSLYYGRTDTQYF	TRBV7-2	TRBJ2-3	many	NA
TGCAGTGCTGAGGGACACCCGGTGGGACAGACAGATACGCAGTATTTT	CSAEGHPVGQTDTQYF	TRBV20-1	TRBJ2-3	few	TRBD1
TGTGCCAGCACCTATGACAGGGACTATGGCTACACCTTC	CASTYDRDYGYTF	TRBV6-5	TRBJ1-2	many	TRBD1
TGTGCCAGCAGCTCCTGGGGTCTAACCTACGAGCAGTACTTC	CASSSWGLTYEQYF	TRBV7-3	TRBJ2-7	few	NA
TGTGCCAGCAGCGTAGACTCCCCCCATATCACAGATACGCAGTATTTT	CASSVDSPHITDTQYF	TRBV9	TRBJ2-3	NA	NA
TGTGCCAGCTCACCGCAGCTTATGAACACTGAAGCTTTCTTT	CASSPQLMNTEAFF	TRBV18	TRBJ1-1	once	NA
TGTGCCAGCAGCTCCTTAAAACTTACCGGACGCAGGGACTACTCTACCTATGGCTACACCTTC	CASSSLKLTGRRDYSTYGYTF	TRBV11-1	TRBJ1-2	few	NA
TGCAGTGCTGGCCCCTGGAACACCGGGGAGCTGTTTTTT	CSAGPWNTGELFF	TRBV20-1	TRBJ2-2	NA	NA
TGCGCCAGCAGCTTGGAGGGGTTAAGTGAAAAACTGTTTTTT	CASSLEGLSEKLFF	TRBV5-1	TRBJ1-4	few	NA
TGTGCCAGCAGCCCCACGACTAGCGGGAGAAGGCAGTACTTC	CASSPTTSGRRQYF	TRBV7-9	TRBJ2-7	NA	TRBD2
TGTGCCATCAGCGGGATAAACACCGGGGAGCTGTTTTTT	CAISGINTGELFF	TRBV10-3	TRBJ2-2	few	NA
TGTGCCAGCAGCTCGCGTCTAGCGGGGGGCATGTTCCACGAGCAGTACTTC	CASSSRLAGGMFHEQYF	TRBV11-2	TRBJ2-7	NA	TRBD2
TGCGCCAGCAGACCTACGCAGGGGGCTCAGCCCCAGCATTTT	CASRPTQGAQPQHF	TRBV5-1	TRBJ1-5	few	TRBD1
TGCAGCGTCGGACAGATGAACACCGGGGAGCTGTTTTTT	CSVGQMNTGELFF	TRBV29-1	TRBJ2-2	NA	NA
TGCGCCAGCAGCTTGGGAGGGGGGCTAAACGAGCAGTACTTC	CASSLGGGLNEQYF	TRBV5-1	TRBJ2-7	NA	NA
TGTGCCAGCAGCTTACACGGATTTAACTATGGCTACACCTTC	CASSLHGFNYGYTF	TRBV7-2	TRBJ1-2	few	NA
TGTGCCAGCAGCTCAACTCGGGAGGGTTCGCAGTATTTT	CASSSTREGSQYF	TRBV7-6	TRBJ2-3	many	TRBD2
TGCAGCGTTGTCACCTTCGCAGATACGCAGTATTTT	CSVVTFADTQYF	TRBV29-1	TRBJ2-3	many	NA
TGCAGCGCTGGATGGGGGGCTAGCGGGAGAAATGAGCAGTTCTTC	CSAGWGASGRNEQFF	TRBV29-1	TRBJ2-1	many	TRBD2
TGTGCCAGCAGCTTAATACCCTCCTACGAGCAGTACTTC	CASSLIPSYEQYF	TRBV7-3	TRBJ2-7	many	NA
TGCGCCAGCAGCCTACGCAAAGGGGAGTCGGTCACCGGGGAGCTGTTTTTT	CASSLRKGESVTGELFF	TRBV5-1	TRBJ2-2	few	NA
TGTGCCAGCAGCTTAGTACCTACAACTAATGAAAAACTGTTTTTT	CASSLVPTTNEKLFF	TRBV7-2	TRBJ1-4	NA	NA
TGCGCCAGCAGTTCACAGGGTCCTGATGAGCAGTTCTTC	CASSSQGPDEQFF	TRBV5-1	TRBJ2-1	NA	NA
TGCAGTGCTAGGGGAGCGGGGGGAGGCACAGATACGCAGTATTTT	CSARGAGGGTDTQYF	TRBV20-1	TRBJ2-3	NA	TRBD2
TGTGCCATCAGTGAGTCCGGGACAGGGGCCTACAATGAGCAGTTCTTC	CAISESGTGAYNEQFF	TRBV10-3	TRBJ2-1	few	TRBD1
TGTGCCAGCAGCTTAGCATGGATCACTGAAGCTTTCTTT	CASSLAWITEAFF	TRBV7-2	TRBJ1-1	NA	NA
TGTGCCAGCAGTTACACTCCACAGGGGAACTATGGCTACACCTTC	CASSYTPQGNYGYTF	TRBV6-5	TRBJ1-2	NA	TRBD1
TGTGCCAGAAGCACCGGGACAAACTCCTACGAGCAGTACTTC	CARSTGTNSYEQYF	TRBV5-3	TRBJ2-7	few	NA
TGCAGCGCCTCACGACGGAATTATGGCTACACCTTC	CSASRRNYGYTF	TRBV29-1	TRBJ1-2	many	NA
TGTGCCAGCACCGACGGGGACAGGGACAATGAGCAGTTCTTC	CASTDGDRDNEQFF	TRBV12-3/TRBV12-4	TRBJ2-1	NA	TRBD1
TGTGCCAGCAGCCCCGGACTAGCGGAATCATACGAGCAGTACTTC	CASSPGLAESYEQYF	TRBV4-2	TRBJ2-7	many	TRBD2